Listed below are T cell receptor beta chains from one sample, sequenced in a study of Graves' ophthalmopathy and Graves' hyperthyroidism. TCRdb itself ran the multiplex PCR reads through MiXCR, one entry per CDR3 protein. The sample lists hundreds of thousands of distinct CDR3 sequences, around a fifth occurring once. Sequencing was carried out using peripheral blood. These receptors were collected from a young woman with stable Graves' hyperthyroidism. Some clones in this sample may be carry-over from other donors' samples. Both conserved end residues are part of each CDR3. Each record gives: J gene, V gene, CDR3 protein.

TRBJ1-3,TRBV6-5,CASLSGGVGNTIYF
TRBJ2-2,TRBV19,CSSNPTGNTGELFF
TRBJ1-1,TRBV11-2,CASSPWAAGQNTEAFF
TRBJ2-7,TRBV11-2,CASSLQQPGEQYF
TRBJ1-1,TRBV6-2/TRBV6-3,CASSYTYRDRRTEAFF
TRBJ1-2,TRBV20-1,CSARVQGAGYGYTF
TRBJ1-1,TRBV12-3/TRBV12-4,CATTGQMNTEAFF
TRBJ1-1,TRBV2,CASSKTRAPSPEAFF
TRBJ1-5,TRBV7-2,CASSLGSGGYQPQHF
TRBJ1-3,TRBV11-2,CASSLEPRGFGNTIYF
TRBJ2-4,TRBV6-1,CASSEFTSGRALQYF
TRBJ2-6,TRBV6-1,CASSRDRLSGANVLTF
TRBJ2-1,TRBV5-6,CASGIPPLFIGFDEQFF
TRBJ1-2,TRBV7-9,CASSYAGPQPYGYTF
TRBJ1-1,TRBV29-1,CSVALMAAIDTEAFF
TRBJ2-2,TRBV27,CASSPGTIMTGELFF
TRBJ2-5,TRBV7-9,CASGKGAGQTQYF
TRBJ1-1,TRBV20-1,CSVGQGLNTEAFF
TRBJ1-6,TRBV30,CAWSHTGLSYNSPLHF
TRBJ2-7,TRBV11-2,CASSLDGLAPDRAYEQYF
TRBJ2-2,TRBV25-1,CASSEMGLETGELFF
TRBJ2-7,TRBV12-3/TRBV12-4,CAIAAAGVSYEQYF
TRBJ2-7,TRBV6-2/TRBV6-3,CASAGGLYEQYF
TRBJ2-7,TRBV4-1,CASSQDGTVAGTYEQYF
TRBJ2-2,TRBV6-1,CASISPNTGELFF
TRBJ1-5,TRBV12-3/TRBV12-4,CASSTQGRNQPQHF
TRBJ1-2,TRBV19,CASRPLPGQTTYGYTF
TRBJ1-5,TRBV14,CASSQEGQNQPQHF
TRBJ1-1,TRBV29-1,CSALGGLFTEAFF
TRBJ1-5,TRBV27,CASSLSGVQPQHF
TRBJ2-7,TRBV30,CAWASGLAGGLYEQYF
TRBJ1-2,TRBV4-1,CASSRTGDINYGYTF
TRBJ2-2,TRBV30,CALGQGNTGGLFF
TRBJ2-2,TRBV18,CASSQGTGVNTGELFF
TRBJ1-2,TRBV20-1,CSAGLASYGYTF
TRBJ1-3,TRBV4-1,CASSQEGMVYGNTIYF
TRBJ1-2,TRBV29-1,CSVGGSGGYTF
TRBJ1-5,TRBV20-1,CSAVQRIGNNQPQHF
TRBJ2-5,TRBV28,CASSGGPFQETQYF
TRBJ2-7,TRBV14,CASSRRTSGSLYEQYF
TRBJ2-7,TRBV6-5,CASSYSNPISYEQYF
TRBJ2-6,TRBV6-5,CASSYKGGSGANVLTF
TRBJ2-5,TRBV20-1,CSASRGPTLETQYF
TRBJ1-5,TRBV6-2/TRBV6-3,CASMASWSNQPQHF
TRBJ1-2,TRBV30,CAWSEDSRDHGYTF
TRBJ2-5,TRBV15,CATSRDPGLAGQTQYF
TRBJ1-2,TRBV5-6,CASSIPGPAGGYTF
TRBJ2-7,TRBV19,CASSIAVNWRRGGKSYEQYF
TRBJ1-1,TRBV4-1,CASSFGRYEAFF
TRBJ2-5,TRBV7-9,CASKSAGEETQYF
TRBJ2-7,TRBV20-1,CSARDREGTYEQYF
TRBJ1-1,TRBV20-1,CSLYRGNTEAFF
TRBJ1-2,TRBV11-2,CASSLPRTGGGYGYGYTF
TRBJ2-2,TRBV9,CASSVEPSGTGELFF
TRBJ2-1,TRBV6-5,CASRTSGSRSSYNEQFF
TRBJ2-7,TRBV6-5,CASSYSRTGKSEQYF
TRBJ2-7,TRBV6-5,CASSFLLPPSEEQYF
TRBJ1-5,TRBV5-5,CASSEGDRPNQPQHF
TRBJ1-5,TRBV7-2,CASSSQWGGDQPQHF